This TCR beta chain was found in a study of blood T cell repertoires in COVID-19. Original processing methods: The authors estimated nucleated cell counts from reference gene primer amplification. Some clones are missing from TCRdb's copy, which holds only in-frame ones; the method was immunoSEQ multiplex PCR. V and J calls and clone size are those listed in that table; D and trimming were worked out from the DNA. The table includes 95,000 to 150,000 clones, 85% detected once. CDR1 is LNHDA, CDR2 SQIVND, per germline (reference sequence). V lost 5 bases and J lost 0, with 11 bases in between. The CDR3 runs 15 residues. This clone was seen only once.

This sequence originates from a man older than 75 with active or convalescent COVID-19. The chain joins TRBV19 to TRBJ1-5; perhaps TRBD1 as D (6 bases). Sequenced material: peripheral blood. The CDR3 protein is CASSVDRISNQPQHF. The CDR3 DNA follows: TGTGCCAGTAGTGTTGACAGGATTAGCAATCAGCCCCAGCATTTT.